The 2 T cell receptor beta chains given below trace back to one sample, sequenced in a study of beta chain features in type 1 diabetes. No antigens are known for them. Reverse transcribing all isolated RNA meant expressed TCRB transcripts were sequenced. Only in-frame clones appear in the TCRdb table, and some are missing; sequencing was by immunoSEQ multiplex PCR. The table has some 190,000 clones, almost 8% seen once. Study outcomes and limitations: Within each of all four CD4+ subsets, Type 1 diabetes patients had TCRB CDR3s that were moderately but significantly shorter.

The sample comprised central memory CD4+ T cells from blood. Receptors originate from a man younger than 35 with type 1 diabetes.

The V call is TRBV19, the J call TRBJ1-2, with D tentatively TRBD1 (5 bases). The CDR3 totals 15 residues. V lost 3 bases and J 7 bases, leaving 18 bases between the germline ends. From germline, CDR1 is LNHDA and CDR2 SQIVND (reference sequence). The CDR3 sequence: CASSIHRAGWAGYTF. The CDR3 DNA reads as TGTGCCAGTAGTATCCACCGGGCAGGGTGGGCTGGCTACACCTTC.

This clone was seen more than once but under ten times. The gene calls are TRBV6-6 and TRBJ1-2, with a weak D call TRBD1 (6 bases). This CDR3 is 13 amino acids long. V was pared by 5 bases and J by 2 bases, with 9 bases between. Germline CDR1 reads MNHNY; CDR2 reads SVGAGI (reference sequence). This CDR3 is CASSKGTNYGYTF. The DNA of the CDR3 is TGTGCCAGCAGTAAAGGGACAAACTATGGCTACACCTTC.